The clone carrying this T cell receptor (beta chain) was seen ten or more times. V dropped 1 base and J dropped 2 bases, with 12 bases sitting between them. The CDR3 runs to 16 residues. Germline V lookup: CDR1 SGHKS, CDR2 YYEKEE (reference sequence). Time point indicated: before trial treatment. This specimen comes from a study of low-dose radiotherapy and immunotherapy resistance in tumors. Alpha- and beta-chain coverage of first-strand cDNA came from TRAV- and TRBV-specific primers. The authors ran 15 to 20 PCR cycles to amplify TCRs with a constant-region primer and V-primer adapter. TCRdb fed the reads into MiXCR, producing one record per CDR3 protein. In the table there are tens of thousands of distinct CDR3 sequences, under 30% of which are singletons.

This material consisted of PBMCs, taken before treatment. The clonotype comes from a male donor with prostate cancer. V is TRBV5-5 and J is TRBJ2-2; D might be TRBD1 (5 bases). This CDR3 is CASSLFSGQNTGELFF. The CDR3 DNA follows: TGTGCCAGCAGCTTGTTTTCAGGACAAAACACCGGGGAGCTGTTTTTT.